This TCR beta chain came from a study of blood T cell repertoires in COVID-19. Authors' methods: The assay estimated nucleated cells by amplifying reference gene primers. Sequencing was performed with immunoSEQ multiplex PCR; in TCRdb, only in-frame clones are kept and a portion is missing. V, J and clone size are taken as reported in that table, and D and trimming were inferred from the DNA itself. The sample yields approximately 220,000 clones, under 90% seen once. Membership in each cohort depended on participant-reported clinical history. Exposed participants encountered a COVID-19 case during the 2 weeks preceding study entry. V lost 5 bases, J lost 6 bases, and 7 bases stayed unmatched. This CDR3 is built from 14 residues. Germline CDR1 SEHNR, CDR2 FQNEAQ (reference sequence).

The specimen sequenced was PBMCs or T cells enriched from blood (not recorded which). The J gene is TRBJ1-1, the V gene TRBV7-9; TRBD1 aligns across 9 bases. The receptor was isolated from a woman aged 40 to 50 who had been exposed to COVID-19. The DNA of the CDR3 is TGTGCCAGCAGCATGGGACAGGGCGAAGCTGAAGCTTTCTTT. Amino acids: CASSMGQGEAEAFF. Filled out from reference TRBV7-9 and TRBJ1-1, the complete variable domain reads DTGVSQNPRHKITKRGQNVTFRCDPISEHNRLYWYRQTLGQGPEFLTYFQNEAQLEKSRLLSDRFSAERPKGSFSTLEIQRTEQGDSAMYLCASSMGQGEAEAFFGQGTRLTVV.